This entry lists 23 T cell receptor beta chains sequenced from one sample in a study of cytomegalovirus exposure and HLA in healthy donors. 13 Jbeta primers and 60 Vbeta primers were used for the PCR. Profiled with immunoSEQ multiplex PCR; TCRdb holds only in-frame clones, not every one. The table records about 160,000 clones, 55% to 70% of them present only once. The sample consisted of PBMCs. The receptors were gathered from a woman aged 60-75 years in good health and CMV-seropositive.

CDR3 loop: CASSWDRVNEQYF. CDR3 DNA: TGTGCCAGCAGCTGGGACAGGGTCAACGAGCAGTACTTC. The J gene is TRBJ2-7, the V gene TRBV6-6, with 9 bases matching TRBD1. Trimming removed 6 bases from V and 5 bases from J; junction bases left unmatched: 5. The CDR3 runs 13 residues. Germline-derived CDR1 and CDR2 are MNHNY and SVGAGI (reference sequence).

The V call is TRBV6-6, the J call TRBJ1-1; 7 bases are a match to TRBD1. The germline CDR1 and CDR2 sequences are MNHNY and SVGAGI (reference sequence). The CDR3 is made up of 13 amino acids. J lost 5 bases, V lost 6 bases, and 6 bases had no gene match. CDR3 sequence (DNA): TGTGCCAGCAGGAACGACAGGGCGACTGAAGCTTTCTTT. It yields the protein CASRNDRATEAFF.

This clone was counted a few times. The genes are TRBV7-8 and TRBJ2-3; 10 bases match TRBD2. V gave up 5 bases and J gave up 8 bases; unmatched junction bases: 16. The CDR3 is made up of 17 amino acids. Germline CDR1 SGHVS, CDR2 FQNEAQ. The CDR3, as DNA: TGTGCCAGCAGCCTGGTCAACCAGCGGGAGGGCTCGGGTACGCAGTATTTT. This gives the protein CASSLVNQREGSGTQYF.

Only one count was recorded for this clone. The genes are TRBV5-1 and TRBJ2-1, with 7 bases lining up with TRBD2. V lost 7 bases and J lost 2; bases outside the gene matches: 6. The CDR3 is made up of 14 amino acids. Germline values: CDR1 SGHRS, CDR2 YFSETQ. CDR3 sequence (DNA): TGCGCCAGCTCCGAGCTAGCGGCCTACAATGAGCAGTTCTTC. Translation gives CASSELAAYNEQFF.

This rearrangement joins TRBV28 to TRBJ2-7; a possible D gene is TRBD1 (6 bases). Per the germline V gene, CDR1 is MDHEN and CDR2 is SYDVKM. Trimming left V 2 bases short and J 4 bases short, with 12 bases between. The CDR3 consists of 14 residues. CDR3 sequence (DNA): TGTGCCAGCAGTTTACCAGGGGCCGGGTACGAGCAGTACTTC. This codes for CASSLPGAGYEQYF.

The J gene is TRBJ1-3, the V gene TRBV7-9; no clear D. CDR3 length: 16 residues. V dropped 0 bases and J dropped 5 bases, with 14 bases sitting between them. Per germline, CDR1 SEHNR and CDR2 FQNEAQ (reference sequence). CDR3 region: CASSLALADKRNTIYF. The CDR3 DNA reads as TGTGCCAGCAGCTTAGCGCTCGCCGACAAGCGAAACACCATATATTTT.

The genes are TRBV28 and TRBJ2-7; perhaps TRBD1 as D (6 bases). The germline CDR1 and CDR2 sequences are MDHEN and SYDVKM. This CDR3 has 14 residues. Trimming pared 1 base from V and 4 bases from J, leaving 11 bases between. CDR3 sequence reads: CASSLSGGVYEQYF. The CDR3 nucleotides are TGTGCCAGCAGTTTATCTGGGGGCGTTTACGAGCAGTACTTC. The full variable domain, rest sourced from reference TRBV28 and TRBJ2-7, is DVKVTQSSRYLVKRTGEKVFLECVQDMDHENMFWYRQDPGLGLRLIYFSYDVKMKEKGDIPEGYSVSREKKERFSLILESASTNQTSMYLCASSLSGGVYEQYFGPGTRLTVT.

This clone was observed a handful of times. V usage is TRBV5-5 and J usage is TRBJ2-1, with TRBD1 as a possible D gene (5 bases). V was cut by 2 bases and J by 5 bases, with 11 bases left in between. The germline CDR1 and CDR2 sequences are SGHKS and YYEKEE (reference sequence). The CDR3 consists of 14 residues. DNA for the CDR3: TGTGCCAGCAGCTTCGGACAAGCCAACAATGAGCAGTTCTTC. Its translation: CASSFGQANNEQFF.

The gene calls are TRBV4-2 and TRBJ2-5; TRBD2 matches at 8 bases. CDR1 LGHNA and CDR2 YNFKEQ come from the germline V gene. This CDR3 contains 16 residues. Germline trimming cut 1 base from V and 4 bases from J; bases unmatched to any gene: 8. CDR3 bases: TGTGCCAGCAGCCAAGGGGCGGGAGGTGCGGTAGAGACCCAGTACTTC. Its protein product is CASSQGAGGAVETQYF.

This clone was observed a handful of times. The chain is built from TRBV30 and TRBJ2-7; TRBD2 agrees at 13 bases. The ends lost 7 bases at V and 9 bases at J; junction bases unmatched: 9. Germline lookup yields CDR1 GTSNPN and CDR2 SVGIG (reference sequence). The CDR3 consists of 13 residues. In DNA, the CDR3 is TGTGCCTACGGACTAGCGGGAGCGGTTGGGCAGTACTTC. This codes for CAYGLAGAVGQYF. Complete variable domain (other parts from reference TRBV30 and TRBJ2-7): SQTIHQWPATLVQPVGSPLSLECTVEGTSNPNLYWYRQAAGRGLQLLFYSVGIGQISSEVPQNLSASRPQDRQFILSSKKLLLSDSGFYLCAYGLAGAVGQYFGPGTRLTVT.

This clone was picked up a small number of times. This chain links TRBV30 with TRBJ2-1; possibly TRBD2 for D (5 bases). The ends were cut back, 0 bases at V and 12 bases at J, with 9 bases in the middle. Per the germline V gene, CDR1 is GTSNPN and CDR2 is SVGIG (reference sequence). CDR3 length: 11 amino acids. The chain's CDR3 is CAWSVVSGQFF. CDR3 DNA sequence: TGTGCCTGGAGTGTCGTGAGCGGGCAGTTCTTC.

This clone was seen only a few times. This chain joins TRBV14 and TRBJ2-1; 11 bases agree with TRBD2. Germline loops: CDR1 SGHDN, CDR2 FVKESK. The junction had 7 bases not matched to a gene; V was cut back by 3 bases and J by 6 bases. The CDR3 consists of 16 residues. For the CDR3, the DNA is TGTGCCAGCAGCCATGGAAGGCTAGCGGGGGGCAATGAGCAGTTCTTC. It encodes CASSHGRLAGGNEQFF.

This clone was counted once. The CDR3 coding sequence is TGTGCCAGCAGCCAAACGACTAGCGGGAGGGCCTCTGAGCAGTTCTTC. Translation: CASSQTTSGRASEQFF. V and J are TRBV14 and TRBJ2-1; 14 nucleotides line up with TRBD2. Germline V CDR1 and CDR2: SGHDN, FVKESK. V was clipped by 2 bases and J by 9 bases; unmatched bases: 6. This CDR3 has 16 amino acids.

This sequence joins TRBV7-9 and TRBJ1-1; maybe TRBD1 (6 bases). CDR1 SEHNR and CDR2 FQNEAQ come from the germline V gene (reference sequence). Trimming stripped 1 base from V and 5 bases from J, with 11 bases between. The CDR3 consists of 14 residues. In DNA, the CDR3 is TGTGCCAGCAGCTTAGGAGGGGGTGGGACTGAAGCTTTCTTT. Its translation: CASSLGGGGTEAFF.

This clone has a single count. The chain is built from TRBV18 and TRBJ1-1; D is unresolved. V shed 0 bases and J shed 11 bases, with 13 bases lying between them. The CDR3 loop spans 13 amino acids. Germline V gene sequence: CDR1 KGHSH, CDR2 LQKENI. DNA for the CDR3: TGTGCCAGCTCACCACCGAACCGAACGGTGGCTTTCTTT. Its protein product is CASSPPNRTVAFF.

This clone was picked up a small number of times. The V and J genes are TRBV27 and TRBJ1-1, with D perhaps TRBD1 (6 bases). The CDR3 runs to 17 residues. V was clipped by 3 bases and J by 1 base, with 18 bases between them. Per the germline V gene, CDR1 is MNHEY and CDR2 is SMNVEV (reference sequence). CDR3 loop: CASSLRGGTGGNTEAFF. As DNA, the CDR3 is TGTGCCAGCAGTTTGCGGGGGGGCACAGGCGGGAACACTGAAGCTTTCTTT.

The chain recombines TRBV7-2 with TRBJ1-5; unclear D gene. With 5 bases removed from V and 0 bases from J, the gap between germline ends came to 14 bases. Germline V CDR1 and CDR2: SGHTA, FQGNSA. The CDR3 has 16 amino acids. In nucleotides, the CDR3 is TGTGCCAGCAGCACCTTGCGAACGTATAGCAATCAGCCCCAGCATTTT. Its protein product is CASSTLRTYSNQPQHF.

V is TRBV6-5 and J is TRBJ2-1; TRBD1 is a possible D gene (6 bases). Germline V gene data show CDR1 as MNHEY and CDR2 as SVGAGI. CDR3 size: 13 residues. V was clipped by 9 bases and J by 0 bases, with 9 bases between them. In DNA, the CDR3 is TGTGCCAGTCAGGGGAGCTCCTACAATGAGCAGTTCTTC. Protein product: CASQGSSYNEQFF.

The CDR3 DNA follows: TGTGCCAGCAGTCGCGACAGGGGGGGCTATGGCTACACCTTC. It is translated as CASSRDRGGYGYTF. The chain recombines TRBV6-5 with TRBJ1-2; 9 bases fit TRBD1. Trimming cost V 5 bases and J 4 bases; bases outside gene matches: 5. The germline V gene encodes CDR1 MNHEY and CDR2 SVGAGI. This CDR3 has 14 amino acids.

In regard to this clone: Other nucleotide sequences from this sample produce the same CDR3. V is TRBV28 and J is TRBJ1-1; no firm D call. V lost 1 base to trimming and J lost 0 bases, with 3 bases between them. This CDR3 is 13 amino acids long. Looked up from germline, CDR1 is MDHEN and CDR2 is SYDVKM. The DNA for the CDR3 is TGTGCCAGCAGTTTATTAGTGAACACTGAAGCTTTCTTT. Encoded protein: CASSLLVNTEAFF.

In this sample, this clone turned up once. The chain combines TRBV19 with TRBJ2-4; D not resolved. Germline V gene data show CDR1 as LNHDA and CDR2 as SQIVND (reference sequence). The V and J ends lost 3 bases and 9 bases respectively, with 9 bases between them. This CDR3 is built from 12 residues. The CDR3 spells CASSIPLGIQYF. The CDR3 DNA sequence: TGTGCCAGTAGTATTCCCCTCGGCATTCAGTACTTC.

The V gene is TRBV19, the J gene TRBJ2-5; no definite D call. The length of the CDR3 is 14 residues. Trimming took off 4 bases at V and 2 bases at J, with 11 bases between the two ends. CDR1 and CDR2 from the germline V gene are LNHDA and SQIVND (reference sequence). The CDR3: CASSKGGAQETQYF. In DNA, the CDR3 is TGTGCCAGTAGTAAAGGCGGAGCACAAGAGACCCAGTACTTC.

This chain connects TRBV19 to TRBJ2-4; the match to TRBD2 covers 9 bases. J gave up 6 bases and V 2 bases, and 11 bases lay outside the gene matches. Germline V gene data show CDR1 as LNHDA and CDR2 as SQIVND (reference sequence). The CDR3 runs to 17 residues. The CDR3 region is CASSITASGNMANIQYF. In DNA form, the CDR3 reads TGTGCCAGTAGTATAACGGCTAGCGGGAATATGGCAAACATTCAGTACTTC.